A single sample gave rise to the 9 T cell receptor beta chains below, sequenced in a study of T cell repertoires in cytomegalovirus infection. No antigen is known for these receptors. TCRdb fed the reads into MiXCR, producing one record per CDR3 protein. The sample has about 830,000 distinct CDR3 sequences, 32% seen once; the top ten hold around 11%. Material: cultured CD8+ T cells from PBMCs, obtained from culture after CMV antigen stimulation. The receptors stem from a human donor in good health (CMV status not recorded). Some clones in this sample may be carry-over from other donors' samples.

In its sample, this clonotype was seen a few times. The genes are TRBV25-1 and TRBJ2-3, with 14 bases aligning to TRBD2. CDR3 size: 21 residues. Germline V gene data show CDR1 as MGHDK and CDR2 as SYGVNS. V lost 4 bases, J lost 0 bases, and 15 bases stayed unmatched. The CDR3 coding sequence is TGTGCCAGCAGTGGATTACGTCCGGGACTAGCGGGGGTAACTAGCACAGATACGCAGTATTTT. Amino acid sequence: CASSGLRPGLAGVTSTDTQYF.

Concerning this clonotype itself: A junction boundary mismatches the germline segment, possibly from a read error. The CDR3 here is CASSQEGALAGGMYQETQYF. CDR3 in DNA: TGTGCCAGCAGTCAAGAGGGGGCACTAGCGGGGGGGATGTACCAAGAGACCCAGTACTTC. The rearrangement links TRBV4-2 to TRBJ2-5; 13 bases are shared with TRBD2. The germline CDR1 and CDR2 sequences are LGHNA and YNFKEQ. CDR3 length: 20 amino acids.

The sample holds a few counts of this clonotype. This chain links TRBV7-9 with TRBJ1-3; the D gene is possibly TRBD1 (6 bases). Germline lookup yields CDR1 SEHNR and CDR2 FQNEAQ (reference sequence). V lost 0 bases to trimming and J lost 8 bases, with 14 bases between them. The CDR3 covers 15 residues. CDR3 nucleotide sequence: TGTGCCAGCAGCTTAGCGCGTGTGGGGGCTGACACCATATATTTT. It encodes CASSLARVGADTIYF.

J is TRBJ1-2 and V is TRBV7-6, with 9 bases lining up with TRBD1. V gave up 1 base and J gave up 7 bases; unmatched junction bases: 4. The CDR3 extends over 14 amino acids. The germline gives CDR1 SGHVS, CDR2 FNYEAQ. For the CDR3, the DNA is TGTGCCAGCAGCTTAGTGGAACAGGGGGCTGGCTACACCTTC. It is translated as CASSLVEQGAGYTF.

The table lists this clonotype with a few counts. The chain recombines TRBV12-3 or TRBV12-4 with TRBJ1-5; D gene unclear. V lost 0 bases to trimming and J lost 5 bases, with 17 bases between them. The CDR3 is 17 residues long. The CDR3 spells CASSLAGAPIRDQPQHF. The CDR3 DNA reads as TGTGCCAGCAGTTTAGCCGGAGCCCCCATTCGGGATCAGCCCCAGCATTTT.

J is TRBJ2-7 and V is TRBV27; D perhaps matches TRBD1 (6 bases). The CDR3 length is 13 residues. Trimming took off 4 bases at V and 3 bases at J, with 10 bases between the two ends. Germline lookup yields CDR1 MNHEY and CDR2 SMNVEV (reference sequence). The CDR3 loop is CASSSKQGYEQYV. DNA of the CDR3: TGTGCCAGCAGTTCAAAACAGGGCTACGAGCAGTACGTC.

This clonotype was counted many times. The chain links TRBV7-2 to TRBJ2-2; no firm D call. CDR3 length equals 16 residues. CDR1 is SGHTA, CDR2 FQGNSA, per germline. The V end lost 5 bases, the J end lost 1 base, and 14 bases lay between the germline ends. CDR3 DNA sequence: TGTGCCAGCAGCCCACCCGACGGAGTGAACACCGGGGAGCTGTTTTTT. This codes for CASSPPDGVNTGELFF.

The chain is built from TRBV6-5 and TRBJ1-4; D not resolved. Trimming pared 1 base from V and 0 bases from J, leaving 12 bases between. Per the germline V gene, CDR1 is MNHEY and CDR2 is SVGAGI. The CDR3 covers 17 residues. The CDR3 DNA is TGTGCCAGCAGTTACTTCCCCCACGGTGCAACTAATGAAAAACTGTTTTTT. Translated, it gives CASSYFPHGATNEKLFF.

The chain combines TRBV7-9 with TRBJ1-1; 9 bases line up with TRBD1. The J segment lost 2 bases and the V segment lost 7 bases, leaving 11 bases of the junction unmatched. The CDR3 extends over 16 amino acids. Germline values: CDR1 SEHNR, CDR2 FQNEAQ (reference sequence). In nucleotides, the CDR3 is TGTGCCAGCACCGCCCCCCGGGACAGGGACAACACTGAAGCTTTCTTT. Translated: CASTAPRDRDNTEAFF. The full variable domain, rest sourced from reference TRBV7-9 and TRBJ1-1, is DTGVSQNPRHKITKRGQNVTFRCDPISEHNRLYWYRQTLGQGPEFLTYFQNEAQLEKSRLLSDRFSAERPKGSFSTLEIQRTEQGDSAMYLCASTAPRDRDNTEAFFGQGTRLTVV.